These 18 T cell receptor beta chains were all obtained from the same sample, sequenced in a study of PD-1 blockade in mismatch repair-deficient tumors. TCRdb's copy holds only in-frame clones and misses some; the assay was immunoSEQ multiplex PCR. The table has 120,000 or so clones, about 90% seen once. The material was peripheral blood, obtained 70 to 73 weeks after starting pembrolizumab. The receptors derive from an adult with mismatch repair-deficient cancer.

The gene calls are TRBV7-8 and TRBJ2-7; 9 positions agree with TRBD2. Per germline, CDR1 SGHVS and CDR2 FQNEAQ. V trimming: 5 bases; J trimming: 0 bases; junction bases outside the gene matches: 14. The CDR3 contains 18 residues. The CDR3 here is CASSTRAGGRASSYEQYF. The CDR3 DNA follows: TGTGCCAGCAGCACAAGGGCAGGCGGGAGGGCCAGCTCCTACGAGCAGTACTTC.

CDR3: CASSLVQAGSTDTQYF. The CDR3 coding sequence is TGCGCCAGCAGCTTGGTCCAGGCAGGGAGTACAGATACGCAGTATTTT. The chain recombines TRBV5-1 with TRBJ2-3; D is tentatively TRBD1 or TRBD2 (5 bases each). This CDR3 contains 16 residues. Germline-derived CDR1 and CDR2 are SGHRS and YFSETQ. Trimming took off 0 bases at V and 3 bases at J, with 14 bases between the two ends.

This clone turned up a few times. This chain connects TRBV19 to TRBJ1-5; the D is unclear. There are 12 residues in the CDR3. V was pared by 5 bases and J by 3 bases, with 5 bases between. From germline, CDR1 is LNHDA and CDR2 SQIVND (reference sequence). The CDR3 loop is CASSWVNQPQHF. CDR3 nucleotide sequence: TGTGCCAGTAGTTGGGTCAATCAGCCCCAGCATTTT.

The chain carries TRBV5-1 and TRBJ2-6, with D perhaps TRBD1 (7 bases). V was pared by 0 bases and J by 2 bases, with 18 bases between. This CDR3 has 19 amino acids. Germline V CDR1 and CDR2: SGHRS, YFSETQ. The CDR3 region is CASSLVGGGALAGANVLTF. The CDR3 region has the DNA TGCGCCAGCAGCTTGGTTGGAGGGGGCGCGCTAGCTGGGGCCAACGTCCTGACTTTC.

The chain combines TRBV5-4 with TRBJ1-3; the D is unclear. V was clipped by 6 bases and J by 0 bases, with 19 bases between them. CDR3 length: 17 amino acids. Germline V lookup: CDR1 SGHNT, CDR2 YYREEE (reference sequence). This CDR3 is CASTHVGDGSSGNTIYF. The CDR3 nucleotides read TGTGCCAGCACCCATGTCGGAGACGGGAGCTCTGGAAACACCATATATTTT.

V and J are TRBV7-9 and TRBJ2-1; 12 bases are a match to TRBD2. After removal of 5 bases from V and 5 bases from J, the junction contained 4 bases not matched to a gene. The germline gives CDR1 SEHNR, CDR2 FQNEAQ (reference sequence). This CDR3 spans 15 amino acids. CDR3 region: CASSRLAGAHNEQFF. CDR3 coding DNA: TGTGCCAGCAGCCGACTAGCGGGAGCCCACAATGAGCAGTTCTTC.

V usage is TRBV28 and J usage is TRBJ2-7; D is possibly TRBD1 (6 bases). V shed 6 bases and J shed 1 base, with 10 bases lying between them. Germline CDR1 and CDR2: MDHEN and SYDVKM. The CDR3 extends over 13 amino acids. CDR3 sequence: CASRPGQSYEQYF. DNA for the CDR3: TGTGCCAGCAGGCCGGGACAATCCTACGAGCAGTACTTC.

The chain joins TRBV16 to TRBJ1-4; D gene ambiguous. The germline V gene encodes CDR1 KGHSY and CDR2 FQNENV. This CDR3 is 13 amino acids long. The V and J ends lost 0 bases and 9 bases respectively, with 8 bases between them. CDR3 in DNA: TGTGCCAGCAGCCAATCGAGGGTGCAAAAACTGTTTTTT. Protein product: CASSQSRVQKLFF.

J is TRBJ2-7 and V is TRBV30; tentative D call: TRBD1 (6 bases). Trimming removed 1 base from V and 2 bases from J, with 18 bases in between. The germline CDR1 and CDR2 sequences are GTSNPN and SVGIG (reference sequence). CDR3 length: 16 amino acids. The CDR3 protein is CAWSAKQGLPTYEQYF. CDR3 nucleotides: TGTGCCTGGAGTGCAAAACAGGGTTTACCCACCTACGAGCAGTACTTC.

This chain links TRBV23-1 with TRBJ2-2; D is perhaps TRBD1 or TRBD2 (5 bases each). TRBV23-1 carries the ORF label, with uncertain function. The V gene lost 8 bases and the J gene lost 0 bases, with 19 bases spanning the gap. The CDR3 extends over 17 amino acids. The CDR3 nucleotides are TGCGCCAGCCAGCCCGGGGCAGAAAGACCGAACACCGGGGAGCTGTTTTTT. Residues: CASQPGAERPNTGELFF.

This chain connects TRBV27 to TRBJ1-2, with TRBD1 matching 7 bases. Germline lookup yields CDR1 MNHEY and CDR2 SMNVEV (reference sequence). V was pared by 5 bases and J by 1 base, with 7 bases of the junction left unmatched. This CDR3 contains 15 residues. In nucleotides, the CDR3 is TGTGCCAGCAGTCCAGGGGGGACAGTTAACTATGGCTACACCTTC. As protein: CASSPGGTVNYGYTF.

V is TRBV10-2 and J is TRBJ2-7; a possible D gene is TRBD1 (6 bases). Germline V lookup: CDR1 WSHSY, CDR2 SAAADI. The ends were cut back, 1 base at V and 5 bases at J, with 15 bases in the middle. The CDR3 loop spans 15 amino acids. The CDR3 DNA reads as TGCGCCAGCAGTGAGTTCACAGGGTCGGGCGACGAGCAGTACTTC. It is translated as CASSEFTGSGDEQYF.

The table lists this clone with a few counts. This chain links TRBV5-8 with TRBJ2-1; D is perhaps TRBD2 (6 bases). Trimming removed 5 bases at V and 8 bases at J, with 8 bases between. The CDR3 length is 11 residues. CDR1 and CDR2 from the germline V gene are SGHTS and YDEGEE. In nucleotides, the CDR3 is TGTGCCAGCAGGTGGGGGGATGAGCAGTTCTTC. Its translation is CASRWGDEQFF.

The gene calls are TRBV28 and TRBJ2-3; 9 bases agree with TRBD2. J gave up 4 bases and V 6 bases, and 8 bases lay outside the gene matches. The CDR3 consists of 15 residues. Germline CDR1 reads MDHEN; CDR2 reads SYDVKM. CDR3: CASSQSVAGADTQYF. In nucleotides, the CDR3 is TGTGCCAGCAGCCAATCGGTAGCGGGGGCAGATACGCAGTATTTT.

The chain combines TRBV6-5 with TRBJ1-1; D is possibly TRBD1 (6 bases). Germline V gives CDR1 MNHEY, CDR2 SVGAGI. This CDR3 is built from 15 residues. V dropped 7 bases and J dropped 0 bases, with 15 bases sitting between them. The DNA of the CDR3 is TGTGCCAGCACCGAAGGGGGGGAAATGAACACTGAAGCTTTCTTT. Amino acids: CASTEGGEMNTEAFF.

The genes are TRBV2 and TRBJ2-5, with D possibly being TRBD1 or TRBD2 (5 bases each). This CDR3 spans 14 amino acids. Per the germline V gene, CDR1 is SNHLY and CDR2 is FYNNEI. V was trimmed by 1 base and J by 5 bases, leaving 11 bases between them. The CDR3 DNA is TGTGCCAGCAGTGAAGGGGGGAATGGCGAGACCCAGTACTTC. Amino acids: CASSEGGNGETQYF. The variable domain in full, with the rest retrieved from reference TRBV2 and TRBJ2-5, is EPEVTQTPSHQVTQMGQEVILRCVPISNHLYFYWYRQILGQKVEFLVSFYNNEISEKSEIFDDQFSVERPDGSNFTLKIRSTKLEDSAMYFCASSEGGNGETQYFGPGTRLLVL.

The gene calls are TRBV4-2 and TRBJ2-3; the D gene could be TRBD1 or TRBD2 (5 bases each). V was pared by 4 bases and J by 2 bases, with 19 bases between. From germline, CDR1 is LGHNA and CDR2 YNFKEQ. CDR3 size: 17 residues. CDR3: CASSPADRDPYTDTQYF. Written as DNA, the CDR3 is TGTGCCAGCAGCCCCGCGGACCGGGACCCTTACACAGATACGCAGTATTTT.

V usage is TRBV6-4 and J usage is TRBJ2-7, with TRBD2 identical over 8 bases. J lost 4 bases, V lost 3 bases, and 5 bases had no gene match. Germline CDR1 and CDR2: MRHNA and SNTAGT. The CDR3 length is 14 residues. The CDR3 DNA reads TGTGCCAGCAGTGAGCCTACTAGCGGTTACGAGCAGTACTTC. It is translated as CASSEPTSGYEQYF.